The T cell receptor beta chain described here comes from a study of blood T cell repertoires in COVID-19. Clones were read by immunoSEQ multiplex PCR, and TCRdb kept only the in-frame ones, dropping some. The sample includes just over 250,000 clones, 91% seen only once; the top ten take approximately 2.6%. Per the germline V gene, CDR1 is MNHEY and CDR2 is SVGAGI. The CDR3 contains 15 residues. The V end was cut by 3 bases, the J end by 2 bases, with 11 bases between. Seattle enrolled patients during active infection and tracked them longitudinally. Sequencing input: peripheral blood. V usage is TRBV6-5 and J usage is TRBJ2-1, with a tentative D call TRBD2 (6 bases). The clonotype was recovered from a young adult with COVID-19, enrolled during active disease. CDR3 coding DNA: TGTGCCAGCAGTTATCAGACTAGTACCTACAATGAGCAGTTCTTC. The encoded protein is CASSYQTSTYNEQFF.